The clone carrying this T cell receptor beta chain turned up a few times. Its matching antigen is unknown. TCR cDNA, made by 5'RACE template switching, carried an added universal primer site and UMIs. TCRdb ran MiXCR on the 5' RACE reads and lists one entry per CDR3 protein. This table has about 220,000 distinct CDR3 sequences, less than 3.5% appearing once. This entry comes from a study of T cells after yellow fever vaccination. Per the germline V gene, CDR1 is SGHVS and CDR2 is FQNEAQ. J lost 4 bases, V lost 5 bases, and 15 bases had no gene match. The CDR3 extends over 17 amino acids. Study-wide results and limits: From the bulk population, abundant clonotypes could contaminate and appear within FACS-sorted repertoires.

This chain links TRBV7-8 with TRBJ1-1; 8 positions match TRBD1. The specimen was CD4+ T cells sorted from PBMCs, collected 10 days after the yellow fever booster vaccination. The sequence was collected from a man aged 18 to 30 who received the YFV17D yellow fever vaccine. The CDR3 spells CASSPTTINRGSTEAFF. The CDR3 region has the DNA TGTGCCAGCAGCCCTACTACAATTAACAGGGGGAGCACTGAAGCTTTCTTT.